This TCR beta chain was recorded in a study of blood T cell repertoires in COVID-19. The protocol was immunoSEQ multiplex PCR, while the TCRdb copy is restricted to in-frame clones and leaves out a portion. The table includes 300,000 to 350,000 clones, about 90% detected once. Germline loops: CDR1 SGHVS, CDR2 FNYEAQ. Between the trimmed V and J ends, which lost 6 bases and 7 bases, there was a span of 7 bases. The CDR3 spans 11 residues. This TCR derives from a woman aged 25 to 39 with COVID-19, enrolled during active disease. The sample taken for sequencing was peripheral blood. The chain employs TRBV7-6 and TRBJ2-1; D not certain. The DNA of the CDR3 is TGTGCCAGCAGAACCGCGAATGAGCAGTTCTTC. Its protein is CASRTANEQFF. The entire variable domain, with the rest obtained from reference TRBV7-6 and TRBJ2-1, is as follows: GAGVSQSPRYKVTKRGQDVALRCDPISGHVSLYWYRQALGQGPEFLTYFNYEAQQDKSGLPNDRFSAERPEGSISTLTIQRTEQRDSAMYRCASRTANEQFFGPGTRLTVL.